The 23 T cell receptor beta chains below come from one sample, sequenced in a study of PD-L1 blockade in urothelial cancer. Assay used: immunoSEQ multiplex PCR; TCRdb lists only in-frame clones, some missing. In the table there are 58,000 or so clones, roughly 84% of which are singletons. Source: PBMCs, taken around atezolizumab (anti-PD-L1) treatment. The source is a man aged 50-60 years with urothelial cancer.

The rearrangement joins TRBV27 to TRBJ1-2, with D possibly matching TRBD1 (5 bases). V lost 8 bases and J 3 bases, leaving 16 bases between the germline ends. CDR3 length: 14 amino acids. Germline V gene sequence: CDR1 MNHEY, CDR2 SMNVEV (reference sequence). For the CDR3, the DNA is TGTGCCAGCGCCCCAGTGCAGGGCCACTATGGCTACACCTTC. Amino acid sequence: CASAPVQGHYGYTF.

The V and J genes are TRBV28 and TRBJ1-2; 7 bases line up with TRBD1. After removal of 3 bases from V and 6 bases from J, the junction contained 10 bases not matched to a gene. This CDR3 contains 15 residues. The germline V gene encodes CDR1 MDHEN and CDR2 SYDVKM. In DNA, the CDR3 is TGTGCCAGCAGTTTTGGTGACAGGGTGCCGCATGGCTACACCTTC. Residues: CASSFGDRVPHGYTF.

The chain couples TRBV11-2 to TRBJ2-2; 12 bases line up with TRBD1. In germline, CDR1 is SGHAT, CDR2 FQNNGV. Unmatched junction bases numbered 7, after V lost 5 bases and J lost 6 bases. This CDR3 has 16 amino acids. In DNA, the CDR3 is TGTGCCAGCAGCCCACCGGGACAGGGGGCCCCCGGGGAGCTGTTTTTT. Translation: CASSPPGQGAPGELFF.

The chain joins TRBV2 to TRBJ2-7, with 7 bases aligning to TRBD2. The ends lost 6 bases at V and 0 bases at J; junction bases unmatched: 2. The CDR3 loop spans 13 amino acids. CDR1 and CDR2 from the germline V gene are SNHLY and FYNNEI. CDR3 nucleotide sequence: TGTGCCAGCAGGGGGACTAACTCCTACGAGCAGTACTTC. Translated, it gives CASRGTNSYEQYF.

The chain has TRBV28 and TRBJ1-2, with a weak D call TRBD1 (5 bases). CDR1 is MDHEN, CDR2 SYDVKM, per germline. With 7 bases removed from V and 4 bases from J, the gap between germline ends came to 16 bases. The CDR3 is 14 amino acids. DNA for the CDR3: TGTGCCAGCACCCCAGGGCTTCTCGGCTATGGCTACACCTTC. Protein sequence: CASTPGLLGYGYTF.

V gene TRBV7-8 combines with J gene TRBJ1-3, with 7 bases matching TRBD1. After removal of 5 bases from V and 0 bases from J, the junction contained 4 bases not matched to a gene. Germline CDR1 and CDR2: SGHVS and FQNEAQ. The length of the CDR3 is 15 residues. The CDR3 region has the DNA TGTGCCAGCAGCCTCTGGGACAGCTCTGGAAACACCATATATTTT. It encodes CASSLWDSSGNTIYF.

The chain employs TRBV9 and TRBJ1-2; 9 positions match TRBD1. Germline assignment: CDR1 SGDLS and CDR2 YYNGEE. V gave up 0 bases and J gave up 4 bases; unmatched junction bases: 1. The CDR3 has 14 amino acids. The CDR3 loop is CASSVVTGGYGYTF. CDR3 sequence (DNA): TGTGCCAGCAGCGTAGTGACAGGGGGCTATGGCTACACCTTC.

The rearrangement joins TRBV6-1 to TRBJ2-7; D might be TRBD2 (5 bases). V was pared by 3 bases and J by 3 bases, with 15 bases between. Germline values: CDR1 MNHNS, CDR2 SASEGT. The CDR3 runs to 15 residues. The CDR3 nucleotides read TGTGCCAGCAGTGACCCGGCGGGTGGACTCTACGAGCAGTACTTC. Its protein is CASSDPAGGLYEQYF.

This rearrangement joins TRBV10-3 to TRBJ1-2; 7 nucleotides match TRBD1. CDR1 and CDR2 from the germline V gene are ENHRY and SYGVKD. V shed 5 bases and J 8 bases; nucleotides not matched to a gene: 2. CDR3 size: 11 residues. CDR3 sequence: CAISTGEGYTF. CDR3 coding DNA: TGTGCCATCAGTACAGGGGAAGGCTACACCTTC.

The V and J genes are TRBV18 and TRBJ2-7, with TRBD1 identical over 11 bases. CDR1 is KGHSH and CDR2 is LQKENI in the germline V gene. This CDR3 is 16 amino acids long. The ends lost 2 bases at V and 7 bases at J; junction bases unmatched: 10. The CDR3 reads CASSPMRGQGAGEQYF. CDR3 bases: TGTGCCAGCTCACCAATGCGAGGACAGGGGGCGGGAGAGCAGTACTTC.

This clone is a singleton in its sample. This chain uses TRBV30 with TRBJ2-1, with TRBD2 matching over 11 bases. V shed 2 bases and J 3 bases; nucleotides not matched to a gene: 3. CDR1 is GTSNPN and CDR2 is SVGIG in the germline V gene (reference sequence). The CDR3 runs 15 residues. The CDR3 is CAWSHLAGGYNEQFF. CDR3 DNA sequence: TGTGCCTGGAGTCACCTAGCGGGAGGCTACAATGAGCAGTTCTTC.

The V call is TRBV19, the J call TRBJ2-3; 9 bases map to TRBD2. The germline gives CDR1 LNHDA, CDR2 SQIVND (reference sequence). The CDR3 sequence is 15 residues long. The V gene end was trimmed by 5 bases and the J gene end by 6 bases; junction bases not matched to a gene: 9. CDR3 DNA sequence: TGTGCCAGTAGTTCCTTTAGCGGGAGTCCGGATACGCAGTATTTT. It yields the protein CASSSFSGSPDTQYF.

The chain joins TRBV5-6 to TRBJ2-1; D perhaps matches TRBD1 (5 bases). This CDR3 region has 13 residues. In germline, CDR1 is SGHDT, CDR2 YYEEEE. Trimming cost V 2 bases and J 9 bases, with 12 bases left between them. The CDR3 nucleotides read TGTGCCAGCAGCTTAGTTGGGGCAGGTGAGCAGTTCTTC. Translating gives CASSLVGAGEQFF.

The chain uses TRBV4-1 and TRBJ2-1; 14 bases line up with TRBD2. This CDR3 spans 15 amino acids. V trimming: 3 bases; J trimming: 12 bases; junction bases outside the gene matches: 7. Germline values: CDR1 MGHRA, CDR2 YSYEKL. In DNA, the CDR3 is TGCGCCAGCAGCCAGACTGGGACTAGCGGGAGCGGGCAGTTCTTC. Its protein is CASSQTGTSGSGQFF.

The chain links TRBV28 to TRBJ1-6; TRBD1 agrees at 10 bases. With V trimmed by 5 bases and J by 10 bases, 8 bases remained unmatched. The CDR3 runs 15 residues. Germline V gene lookup returns CDR1 MDHEN and CDR2 SYDVKM. The CDR3 loop is CASSPVGTGESPLHF. CDR3 coding DNA: TGTGCCAGCAGTCCCGTCGGGACAGGGGAATCACCCCTCCACTTT.

The CDR3 sequence is CAISESAEGSPLHF. The CDR3, as DNA: TGTGCCATCAGTGAGAGCGCAGAGGGTTCACCCCTCCACTTT. The gene calls are TRBV10-3 and TRBJ1-6, with D uncertain. The V and J ends lost 2 bases and 9 bases respectively, with 11 bases between them. There are 14 residues in the CDR3. Germline V gene data show CDR1 as ENHRY and CDR2 as SYGVKD.

This clone was picked up a small number of times. The genes are TRBV2 and TRBJ1-1, with D possibly being TRBD1 (6 bases). CDR3 size: 14 residues. Trimming cost V 2 bases and J 4 bases, with 11 bases left between them. Germline V gives CDR1 SNHLY, CDR2 FYNNEI. CDR3 region: CASSESRGRTEAFF. Written as DNA, the CDR3 is TGTGCCAGCAGTGAAAGCAGGGGCCGCACTGAAGCTTTCTTT. Together with reference TRBV2 and TRBJ1-1, the CDR3 gives the full variable domain: EPEVTQTPSHQVTQMGQEVILRCVPISNHLYFYWYRQILGQKVEFLVSFYNNEISEKSEIFDDQFSVERPDGSNFTLKIRSTKLEDSAMYFCASSESRGRTEAFFGQGTRLTVV.

The J gene is TRBJ2-3, the V gene TRBV30, with a possible D match to TRBD1 (5 bases). Trimming cost V 5 bases and J 5 bases, with 14 bases left between them. From germline, CDR1 is GTSNPN and CDR2 SVGIG (reference sequence). The CDR3 loop spans 13 amino acids. In DNA, the CDR3 is TGTGCCTGGGACTCCAGGGCAAGAGATACGCAGTATTTT. Translating it yields CAWDSRARDTQYF.

The V call is TRBV5-1, the J call TRBJ2-1; 10 bases are a match to TRBD2. Trimming took 7 bases from V and 0 from J; bases not matched to a gene: 1. The CDR3 has 14 amino acids. Germline V CDR1 and CDR2: SGHRS, YFSETQ. The DNA for the CDR3 is TGCGCCAGCGCTAGCGGGAGCTCCTACAATGAGCAGTTCTTC. Protein: CASASGSSYNEQFF. The variable domain in full, completed from reference TRBV5-1 and TRBJ2-1, reads KAGVTQTPRYLIKTRGQQVTLSCSPISGHRSVSWYQQTPGQGLQFLFEYFSETQRNKGNFPGRFSGRQFSNSRSEMNVSTLELGDSALYLCASASGSSYNEQFFGPGTRLTVL.

This chain uses TRBV19 with TRBJ2-1; 10 nucleotides line up with TRBD2. This CDR3 contains 16 residues. CDR1 and CDR2 from the germline V gene are LNHDA and SQIVND (reference sequence). The V segment lost 5 bases and the J segment 7 bases; nucleotides outside the gene matches: 11. Here the CDR3 reads CASSFSGAGGANEQFF. The CDR3 coding sequence is TGTGCCAGTAGTTTCTCCGGAGCGGGAGGGGCTAATGAGCAGTTCTTC.

This clone was counted once. The V and J genes are TRBV5-1 and TRBJ2-7, with a possible D match to TRBD2 (6 bases). V was cut by 0 bases and J by 4 bases, with 14 bases left in between. This CDR3 has 15 amino acids. In germline, CDR1 is SGHRS, CDR2 YFSETQ. The CDR3 spells CASSLALAGTYEQYF. The CDR3 DNA reads as TGCGCCAGCAGCTTGGCGCTGGCGGGAACATACGAGCAGTACTTC.

This clone came up a few times. This chain connects TRBV13 to TRBJ1-2; D remains ambiguous. Germline V lookup: CDR1 PRHDT, CDR2 FYEKMQ (reference sequence). The CDR3 has 12 residues. V was clipped by 0 bases and J by 8 bases, with 7 bases between them. The CDR3 DNA reads as TGTGCCAGCAGCTTAGGCCAGTTCGGCTACACCTTC. It is translated as CASSLGQFGYTF.

This chain links TRBV7-8 with TRBJ2-1; 7 bases map to TRBD2. Unmatched junction bases numbered 9, after V lost 4 bases and J lost 6 bases. The germline gives CDR1 SGHVS, CDR2 FQNEAQ. This CDR3 contains 15 residues. The DNA for the CDR3 is TGTGCCAGCAGCTCCCCCGGGGGGTGGGTCAATGAGCAGTTCTTC. The encoded protein is CASSSPGGWVNEQFF. The full variable domain, with the rest looked up from reference TRBV7-8 and TRBJ2-1, is GAGVSQSPRYKVAKRGQDVALRCDPISGHVSLFWYQQALGQGPEFLTYFQNEAQLDKSGLPSDRFFAERPEGSVSTLKIQRTQQEDSAVYLCASSSPGGWVNEQFFGPGTRLTVL.